The 25 T cell receptor beta chains listed next were all sequenced from one sample in a study of Ad26.COV2.S vaccination and SARS-CoV-2 variants. As for treatment: around 19 received Ad26.COV2.S at low or high dose, single or two shots; about five received placebo; per-sample allocation not given. Specimen acquisition occurred on day 63 following the initial vaccine or placebo injection. Clones were sequenced by immunoSEQ multiplex PCR, and TCRdb holds only the in-frame ones, with some missing. Found here are about 480,000 clones, approximately 90% of them singletons; the top ten hold about 13%. The sample here was peripheral blood, taken in a trial of Ad26.COV2.S vaccine versus placebo. The source is a person aged 18 to 65 who received the Ad26.COV2.S COVID-19 vaccine or a placebo.

J is TRBJ2-7 and V is TRBV9; unclear D gene. This CDR3 spans 15 amino acids. V was pared by 4 bases and J by 6 bases, with 20 bases between. Germline V gene data show CDR1 as SGDLS and CDR2 as YYNGEE. The CDR3 sequence: CASSPQGPLTGEQYF. The CDR3 DNA follows: TGTGCCAGCAGCCCCCAAGGCCCCCTTACGGGCGAGCAGTACTTC.

V is TRBV10-3 and J is TRBJ2-2, with D unclear. The CDR3 contains 14 residues. Germline V gene data show CDR1 as ENHRY and CDR2 as SYGVKD. V lost 11 bases and J lost 1, with 14 bases in between. This chain's CDR3 is CAVSVRGNTGELFF. DNA of the CDR3: TGTGCCGTTTCCGTGCGCGGGAACACCGGGGAGCTGTTTTTT.

This clone showed up just once. This chain connects TRBV27 to TRBJ1-5; TRBD1 might be the D (5 bases). CDR3 length equals 15 residues. With 6 bases removed from V and 5 bases from J, the gap between germline ends came to 17 bases. Germline values: CDR1 MNHEY, CDR2 SMNVEV (reference sequence). CDR3 loop: CASSPRAGYYQPQHF. CDR3 sequence (DNA): TGTGCCAGCAGCCCGCGGGCAGGGTATTATCAGCCCCAGCATTTT.

The V and J genes are TRBV18 and TRBJ1-1, with TRBD1 matching over 8 bases. V lost 3 bases to trimming and J lost 6 bases; unmatched junction nucleotides: 6. The CDR3 is 14 amino acids. Germline assignment: CDR1 KGHSH and CDR2 LQKENI. The chain's CDR3 is CASSPYDRGAEAFF. As DNA, the CDR3 is TGTGCCAGCTCACCCTACGACAGGGGCGCTGAAGCTTTCTTT.

Only a few counts were recorded for this clone. This chain links TRBV7-9 with TRBJ1-5; unclear D gene. The V end was cut by 6 bases, the J end by 6 bases, with 18 bases between. CDR1 is SEHNR, CDR2 FQNEAQ, per germline (reference sequence). CDR3 size: 15 residues. The CDR3 here is CASSTSLGPRQPQHF. DNA of the CDR3: TGTGCCAGCAGTACGTCTTTAGGGCCGCGTCAGCCCCAGCATTTT.

This rearrangement joins TRBV7-2 to TRBJ2-1; 8 nucleotides agree with TRBD1. V dropped 5 bases and J dropped 9; count of bases not matched to a gene: 12. CDR3 length equals 15 residues. CDR1 and CDR2 (germline): SGHTA, FQGNSA. CDR3 nucleotides: TGTGCCAGCAGCCTCCTGGACAGGGACTCCGGTGAGCAGTTCTTC. Protein product: CASSLLDRDSGEQFF.

The rearrangement uses TRBV18 and TRBJ2-3; TRBD2 aligns across 9 bases. V lost 0 bases and J lost 2; bases outside the gene matches: 6. The germline V gene encodes CDR1 KGHSH and CDR2 LQKENI. The CDR3 consists of 17 residues. The CDR3 DNA sequence: TGTGCCAGCTCACCACCGGCGGGAGGGCTCTCCACAGATACGCAGTATTTT. Encoded protein: CASSPPAGGLSTDTQYF.

This clone was detected once. The chain has TRBV4-2 and TRBJ2-1, with TRBD2 identical over 9 bases. V trimming: 0 bases; J trimming: 3 bases; junction bases outside the gene matches: 9. The CDR3 consists of 18 residues. Germline CDR1 LGHNA, CDR2 YNFKEQ. The CDR3 is CASSQEASGTAVYNEQFF. CDR3 nucleotides: TGTGCCAGCAGCCAAGAGGCTAGCGGGACAGCGGTCTACAATGAGCAGTTCTTC.

The rearrangement uses TRBV3-1 (or the pseudogene TRBV3-2) and TRBJ1-3, with 9 positions matching TRBD1. Germline values: CDR1 LGHDT, CDR2 YNNKEL (reference sequence). There are 16 residues in the CDR3. V shed 4 bases, J shed 0 bases, and the junction held 4 bases outside the gene matches. In DNA form, the CDR3 reads TGTGCCAGCAGCCTGGGACAGGGACTCTCTGGAAACACCATATATTTT. Translation gives CASSLGQGLSGNTIYF.

This clone was observed a few times. The rearrangement links TRBV6-1 to TRBJ1-2; D ambiguous. Trimming pared 5 bases from V and 5 bases from J, leaving 6 bases between. In germline, CDR1 is MNHNS, CDR2 SASEGT. The CDR3 totals 11 residues. The CDR3 loop is CASSTGYGYTF. CDR3 nucleotide sequence: TGTGCCAGCAGTACTGGGTATGGCTACACCTTC.

The chain combines TRBV7-6 with TRBJ1-1, with TRBD1 identical over 9 bases. The junction had 12 bases not matched to a gene; V was cut back by 3 bases and J by 10 bases. Germline CDR1 SGHVS, CDR2 FNYEAQ. This CDR3 has 15 residues. CDR3 protein: CASSLGDRERVRAFF. The DNA of the CDR3 is TGTGCCAGCAGCTTGGGGGACAGGGAGAGGGTGAGAGCTTTCTTT.

The chain carries TRBV10-3 and TRBJ2-7; the D is unclear. CDR1 is ENHRY and CDR2 is SYGVKD in the germline V gene. V was shortened by 6 bases and J by 2 bases, with 8 bases between the two germline ends. CDR3 length: 12 residues. The CDR3 protein is CAISGPTYEQYF. The CDR3, as DNA: TGTGCCATCAGCGGACCCACCTACGAGCAGTACTTC.

V usage is TRBV5-4 and J usage is TRBJ1-1; 7 bases match TRBD1. This CDR3 region has 13 residues. The V and J ends lost 7 bases and 5 bases, in that order; junction bases with no gene match: 8. CDR1 and CDR2 from the germline V gene are SGHNT and YYREEE (reference sequence). CDR3 DNA sequence: TGTGCCAGCGGCATAACAGGGGAGACTGAAGCTTTCTTT. Amino acid sequence: CASGITGETEAFF.

The genes are TRBV7-2 and TRBJ2-7, with TRBD1 matching 12 bases. CDR3 length: 19 residues. The junction had 19 bases not matched to a gene; V was cut back by 5 bases and J by 5 bases. Per germline, CDR1 SGHTA and CDR2 FQGNSA. CDR3 loop: CASSTSGTGGAGRRNEQYF. As DNA, the CDR3 is TGTGCCAGCAGCACCTCAGGGACAGGGGGCGCGGGTAGACGAAACGAGCAGTACTTC. Based on the CDR3 plus reference TRBV7-2 and TRBJ2-7, the full variable domain is GAGVSQSPSNKVTEKGKDVELRCDPISGHTALYWYRQSLGQGLEFLIYFQGNSAPDKSGLPSDRFSAERTGGSVSTLTIQRTQQEDSAVYLCASSTSGTGGAGRRNEQYFGPGTRLTVT.

This CDR3 is CAISAPGTETYEQYF. The CDR3 coding sequence is TGTGCCATCAGCGCCCCCGGGACAGAGACCTACGAGCAGTACTTC. The V gene is TRBV10-3, the J gene TRBJ2-7, with 7 bases fitting TRBD1. The CDR3 is made up of 15 amino acids. The germline gives CDR1 ENHRY, CDR2 SYGVKD. The J segment lost 2 bases and the V segment lost 6 bases, leaving 10 bases of the junction unmatched.

The CDR3 region is CATSSSGESSGIQYF. As DNA, the CDR3 is TGTGCCACCAGTTCCTCCGGGGAAAGTTCCGGCATTCAGTACTTC. The V gene is TRBV24-1, the J gene TRBJ2-4; maybe TRBD2 (5 bases). Germline V gives CDR1 KGHDR, CDR2 SFDVKD. V lost 6 bases to trimming and J lost 9 bases, with 20 bases between them. The CDR3 has 15 residues.

The rearrangement links TRBV2 to TRBJ1-5; possible D gene TRBD1, 5 bases. V dropped 6 bases and J dropped 2 bases, with 14 bases sitting between them. This CDR3 has 15 amino acids. Per the germline V gene, CDR1 is SNHLY and CDR2 is FYNNEI. This CDR3 is CASSADSLGNQPQHF. In DNA, the CDR3 is TGTGCCAGCAGCGCAGACAGTCTTGGCAATCAGCCCCAGCATTTT.

The chain carries TRBV5-8 and TRBJ1-2, with D maybe TRBD1 (5 bases). Between the trimmed V and J ends, which lost 0 bases and 7 bases, there was a span of 16 bases. The CDR3 runs 15 residues. Germline V gene sequence: CDR1 SGHTS, CDR2 YDEGEE. As DNA, the CDR3 is TGTGCCAGCAGCTTGGGGGTGGGCAGGGATGTTGGCTACACCTTC. It yields the protein CASSLGVGRDVGYTF.

The rearrangement links TRBV7-6 to TRBJ1-1; D may be TRBD1 (6 bases). V lost 1 base and J lost 5, with 11 bases in between. CDR3 length: 14 residues. Germline V lookup: CDR1 SGHVS, CDR2 FNYEAQ. CDR3 region: CASSLGTGLTEAFF. The CDR3, as DNA: TGTGCCAGCAGCTTAGGTACAGGGCTGACTGAAGCTTTCTTT.

The CDR3 nucleotides read TGTGCCAGCAGTTCAGGGGGCCATATCTACGAGCAGTACTTC. It codes for CASSSGGHIYEQYF. The chain carries TRBV6-2 or TRBV6-3 and TRBJ2-7; 8 nucleotides match TRBD1. From germline, CDR1 is MNHEY and CDR2 SVGEGT. The junction had 5 bases not matched to a gene; V was cut back by 4 bases and J by 3 bases. There are 14 residues in the CDR3.

Worth noting for this clone: A far more abundant clone sits one base away, making this likely a read error. The sample contains more than one DNA sequence encoding this CDR3. The chain employs TRBV6-5 and TRBJ2-6; D unclear. V dropped 6 bases and J dropped 0 bases, with 0 bases sitting between them. CDR1 and CDR2 (germline): MNHEY, SVGAGI. The CDR3 is 12 amino acids. This chain's CDR3 is CASSSGANVLTF. The CDR3 region has the DNA TGTGCCAGCAGCTCTGGGGCCAACGTCCTGACTTTC.

The rearrangement uses TRBV5-6 and TRBJ1-3, with a tentative D call TRBD1 (5 bases). V lost 1 base to trimming and J lost 0 bases, with 11 bases between them. The CDR3 has 16 amino acids. Germline V gene sequence: CDR1 SGHDT, CDR2 YYEEEE. The CDR3 spells CASSLRGDNSGNTIYF. CDR3 nucleotides: TGTGCCAGCAGCTTGAGAGGGGATAACTCTGGAAACACCATATATTTT. Using reference TRBV5-6 and TRBJ1-3 for the parts outside the CDR3, the full variable domain is DAGVTQSPTHLIKTRGQQVTLRCSPKSGHDTVSWYQQALGQGPQFIFQYYEEEERQRGNFPDRFSGHQFPNYSSELNVNALLLGDSALYLCASSLRGDNSGNTIYFGEGSWLTVV.

This clone was seen once. This chain links TRBV7-3 with TRBJ2-5; maybe TRBD1 (6 bases). Germline values: CDR1 SGHTA, CDR2 FQGTGA. Deletions cut 2 bases from V and 5 bases from J, with 15 bases between. CDR3 length: 15 amino acids. The CDR3, as DNA: TGTGCCAGCAGCTTAGTTCCGGGACAAGAGGAGACCCAGTACTTC. Translation: CASSLVPGQEETQYF. The full variable domain, rest sourced from reference TRBV7-3 and TRBJ2-5, is GAGVSQTPSNKVTEKGKYVELRCDPISGHTALYWYRQSLGQGPEFLIYFQGTGAADDSGLPNDRFFAVRPEGSVSTLKIQRTERGDSAVYLCASSLVPGQEETQYFGPGTRLLVL.

In nucleotides, the CDR3 is TGTGCCAGCAGTCCAATTGGGACAGCTGAAAAACTGTTTTTT. Protein product: CASSPIGTAEKLFF. The gene calls are TRBV6-5 and TRBJ1-4, with 7 bases identical to TRBD1. The CDR3 contains 14 residues. Per the germline V gene, CDR1 is MNHEY and CDR2 is SVGAGI. With V trimmed by 5 bases and J by 7 bases, 7 bases remained unmatched.

J is TRBJ1-2 and V is TRBV7-2, with 7 bases lining up with TRBD1. Germline-derived CDR1 and CDR2 are SGHTA and FQGNSA. Trimming took 5 bases from V and 8 from J; bases not matched to a gene: 8. The CDR3 sequence is 13 residues long. CDR3 DNA: TGTGCCAGCAGCCGACAGCAGGGGGGCGGCTACACCTTC. It yields the protein CASSRQQGGGYTF.